The following is a TCR beta chain sequence with its context. Profiled with immunoSEQ multiplex PCR; TCRdb holds only in-frame clones, not every one. This table holds 7,500 to 10,000 clones. These data belong to a study of synovial regulatory T cells in juvenile arthritis. The CDR3 consists of 14 residues. No DNA has been recorded. Germline V gives CDR1 MDHEN, CDR2 SYDVKM. The TCR sequence derives from a donor between 2 and 29 years old with juvenile idiopathic arthritis. Sequencing was done on a sample of Treg cells from blood. This sample's subset: remaining (HLA-DR-negative) circulating blood Treg cells. The chain couples TRBV28 to TRBJ1-3; TCRdb's assignment of TRBD1 cannot be checked, as there is no DNA. CDR3 protein: CASSRTGSGNTIYF. Using reference TRBV28 and TRBJ1-3 for the parts outside the CDR3, the full variable domain is DVKVTQSSRYLVKRTGEKVFLECVQDMDHENMFWYRQDPGLGLRLIYFSYDVKMKEKGDIPEGYSVSREKKERFSLILESASTNQTSMYLCASSRTGSGNTIYFGEGSWLTVV.